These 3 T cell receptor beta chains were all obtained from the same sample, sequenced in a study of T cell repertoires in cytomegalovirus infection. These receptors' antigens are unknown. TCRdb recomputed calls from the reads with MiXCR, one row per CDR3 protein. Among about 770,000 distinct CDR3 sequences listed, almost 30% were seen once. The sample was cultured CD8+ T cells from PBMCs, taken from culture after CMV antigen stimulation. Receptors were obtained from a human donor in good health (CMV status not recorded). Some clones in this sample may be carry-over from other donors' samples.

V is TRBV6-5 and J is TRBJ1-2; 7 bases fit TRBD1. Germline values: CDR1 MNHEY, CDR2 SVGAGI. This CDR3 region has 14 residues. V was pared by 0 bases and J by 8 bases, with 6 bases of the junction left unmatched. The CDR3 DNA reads TGTGCCAGCAGTTACTCAGGGGGCGCAGGCGGCTACACCTTC. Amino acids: CASSYSGGAGGYTF.

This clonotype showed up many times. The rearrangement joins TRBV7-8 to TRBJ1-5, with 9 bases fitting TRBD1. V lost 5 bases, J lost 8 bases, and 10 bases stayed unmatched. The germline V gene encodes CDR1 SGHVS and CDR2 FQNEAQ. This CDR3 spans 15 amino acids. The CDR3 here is CASSLGQGFRKPQHF. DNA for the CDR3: TGTGCCAGCAGCCTGGGACAGGGATTTAGGAAGCCCCAGCATTTT.

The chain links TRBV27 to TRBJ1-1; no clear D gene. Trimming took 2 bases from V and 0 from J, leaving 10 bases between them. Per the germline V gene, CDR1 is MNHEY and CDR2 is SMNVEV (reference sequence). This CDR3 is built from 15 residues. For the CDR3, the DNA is TGTGCCAGCAGTTTACTCGGGGAGATGAACACTGAAGCTTTCTTT. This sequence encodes CASSLLGEMNTEAFF.